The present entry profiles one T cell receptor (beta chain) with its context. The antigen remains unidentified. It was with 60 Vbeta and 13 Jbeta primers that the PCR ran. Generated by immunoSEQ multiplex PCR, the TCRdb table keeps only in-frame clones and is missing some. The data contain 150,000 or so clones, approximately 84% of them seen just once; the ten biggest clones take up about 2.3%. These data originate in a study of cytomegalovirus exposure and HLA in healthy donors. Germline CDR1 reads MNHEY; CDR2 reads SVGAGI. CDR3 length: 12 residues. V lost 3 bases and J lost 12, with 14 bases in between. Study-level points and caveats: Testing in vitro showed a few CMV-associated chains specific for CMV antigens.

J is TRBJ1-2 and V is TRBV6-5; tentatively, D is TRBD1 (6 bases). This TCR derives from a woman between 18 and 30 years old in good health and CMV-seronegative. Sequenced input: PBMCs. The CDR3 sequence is CASSYSRDTDTF. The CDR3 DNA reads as TGTGCCAGCAGTTATTCCCGGGACACGGACACCTTC.